This TCR beta chain was sequenced during a study of identifying expanded T cells in peripheral blood. Germline-derived CDR1 and CDR2 are SNHLY and FYNNEI. This CDR3 is 16 amino acids long. The ends lost 2 bases at V and 1 base at J; junction bases unmatched: 4. Sequencing was performed with immunoSEQ multiplex PCR; in TCRdb, only in-frame clones are kept and a portion is missing. This sample has about 89,000 clones, with about 91% found just once. Healthy donors had no documented immune events, such as infections, while sampled. The J gene is TRBJ2-2, the V gene TRBV2; 7 bases fit TRBD2. This clonotype was obtained from a person between 18 and 75 years old in good health. Sequenced input: blood. CDR3 residues: CASSETSEQNTGELFF. CDR3 nucleotides: TGTGCCAGCAGTGAAACTAGCGAACAGAACACCGGGGAGCTGTTTTTT.